This entry features one T cell receptor (beta chain) sequence. The authors' processing: For nucleated cells, counts were estimated from reference gene primer amplification. Repertoires were generated with immunoSEQ multiplex PCR, while TCRdb's copy carries only in-frame clones and drops some. D and trimming come from the DNA, and the V and J calls and clone size come from that table. The sample has approximately 33,000 clones, 78% seen once. The record originates from a study of blood T cell repertoires in COVID-19. As for the study in general: Acute and convalescent COVID-19 specimens originated in the United States, Italy and Spain. Sample material is recorded as cDNA or gDNA derived from T cells, B-cell-depleted T cells, or PBMCs.

V dropped 5 bases and J dropped 1 base, with 12 bases sitting between them. This CDR3 spans 14 amino acids. Germline CDR1 is SGDLS and CDR2 is YYNGEE. The V and J genes are TRBV9 and TRBJ1-1, with D perhaps matching TRBD1 (5 bases). Sample: peripheral blood. This sequence originates from a man in his sixties or seventies with acute or convalescent COVID-19. Written as DNA, the CDR3 is TGTGCCAGCAGTACGGGCAGGGAGAACACTGAAGCTTTCTTT. Translating gives CASSTGRENTEAFF.